One sample yielded the 5 T cell receptor beta chains listed below, sequenced in a study of vaccination and CD4 T cells after COVID-19. These TCRs are of unknown antigen specificity. Treatment specified: roughly 11-day PBMC culture with coronavirus spike peptide pools or control peptides (ViraFEST assay). Scientists ran DNA taken from cultured CD4+ T cells through the Oncomine TCR Beta short-read assay for sequencing. TCRdb reprocessed the PCR reads with MiXCR, giving one entry per CDR3 protein. Among about 15,000 distinct CDR3 sequences listed, about 43% were seen once. The sample consisted of CD4+ T cells from blood, cultured in vitro, taken before SARS-CoV-2 vaccination. These receptors were obtained from a human donor who had recovered from COVID-19.

This rearrangement joins TRBV10-3 to TRBJ2-1; 7 bases agree with TRBD2. The CDR3 has 15 residues. CDR1 ENHRY and CDR2 SYGVKD come from the germline V gene. Germline trimming cut 2 bases from V and 10 bases from J; bases unmatched to any gene: 11. For the CDR3, the DNA is TGTGCCATCAGTGAGATGTCTAGCGGTCATTACGAGCAGTTCTTC. Translating gives CAISEMSSGHYEQFF.

The V gene is TRBV2, the J gene TRBJ1-6; the D gene is possibly TRBD1 (6 bases). The CDR3 spans 14 residues. The germline V gene encodes CDR1 SNHLY and CDR2 FYNNEI. Trimming shortened V by 1 base and J by 5 bases, and 6 bases separated the two germline ends. CDR3 nucleotides: TGTGCCAGCAGTGAAGACAGGGATAATTCACCCCTCCACTTT. It translates to CASSEDRDNSPLHF.

The rearrangement joins TRBV7-8 to TRBJ1-1; 12 bases map to TRBD1. This CDR3 is built from 16 residues. Per the germline V gene, CDR1 is SGHVS and CDR2 is FQNEAQ. The ends lost 5 bases at V and 7 bases at J; junction bases unmatched: 11. The CDR3 coding sequence is TGTGCCAGCAGCCCGTGGGACAGGGGGCCTGGGGTTGAAGCTTTCTTT. Translating gives CASSPWDRGPGVEAFF.

This clonotype was detected only a few times. This chain uses TRBV20-1 with TRBJ2-5; D uncertain. The V end lost 7 bases, the J end lost 1 base, and 10 bases lay between the germline ends. Germline CDR1 reads DFQATT; CDR2 reads SNEGSKA (reference sequence). The CDR3 totals 12 residues. The CDR3: CSGSQVQETQYF. The DNA for the CDR3 is TGCAGTGGATCACAAGTCCAAGAGACCCAGTACTTC.

This clonotype was detected a few times. This chain joins TRBV11-2 and TRBJ2-5; D is possibly TRBD1 or TRBD2 (5 bases each). Germline lookup yields CDR1 SGHAT and CDR2 FQNNGV. The germline V and J ends were trimmed by 2 bases and 6 bases, with 13 bases remaining between them. The CDR3 is 14 amino acids. The CDR3 reads CASSLSGTAKTQYF. CDR3 coding DNA: TGTGCCAGCAGCTTATCAGGGACCGCGAAGACCCAGTACTTC.